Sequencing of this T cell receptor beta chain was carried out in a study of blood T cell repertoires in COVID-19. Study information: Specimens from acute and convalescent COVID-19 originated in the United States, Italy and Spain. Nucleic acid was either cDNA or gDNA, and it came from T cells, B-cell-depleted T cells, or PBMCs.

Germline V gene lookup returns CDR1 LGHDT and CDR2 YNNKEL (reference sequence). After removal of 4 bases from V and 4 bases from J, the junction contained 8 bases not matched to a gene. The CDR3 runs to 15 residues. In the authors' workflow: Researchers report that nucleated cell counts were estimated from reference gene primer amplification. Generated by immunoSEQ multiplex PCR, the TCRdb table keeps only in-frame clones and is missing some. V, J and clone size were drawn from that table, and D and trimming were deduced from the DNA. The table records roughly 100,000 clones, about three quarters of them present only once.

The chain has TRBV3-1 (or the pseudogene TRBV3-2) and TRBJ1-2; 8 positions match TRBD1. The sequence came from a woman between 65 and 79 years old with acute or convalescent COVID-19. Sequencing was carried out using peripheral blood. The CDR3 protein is CASSPSGQGTYGYTF. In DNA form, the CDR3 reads TGTGCCAGCAGCCCCAGCGGACAGGGAACCTATGGCTACACCTTC.